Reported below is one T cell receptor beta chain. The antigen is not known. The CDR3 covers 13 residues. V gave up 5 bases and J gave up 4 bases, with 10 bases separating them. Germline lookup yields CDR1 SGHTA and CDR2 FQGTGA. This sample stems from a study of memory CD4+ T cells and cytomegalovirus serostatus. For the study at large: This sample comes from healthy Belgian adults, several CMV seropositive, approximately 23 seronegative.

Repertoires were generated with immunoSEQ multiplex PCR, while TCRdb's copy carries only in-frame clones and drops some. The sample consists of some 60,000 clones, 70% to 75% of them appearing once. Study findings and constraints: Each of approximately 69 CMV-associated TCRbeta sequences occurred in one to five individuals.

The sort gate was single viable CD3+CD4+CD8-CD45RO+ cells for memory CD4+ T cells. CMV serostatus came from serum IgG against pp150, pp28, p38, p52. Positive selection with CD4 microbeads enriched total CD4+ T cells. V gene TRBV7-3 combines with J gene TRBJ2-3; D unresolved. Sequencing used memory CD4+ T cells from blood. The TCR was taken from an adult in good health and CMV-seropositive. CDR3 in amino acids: CASSPARSDTQYF. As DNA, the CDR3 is TGTGCCAGCAGCCCCGCTCGATCAGATACGCAGTATTTT.